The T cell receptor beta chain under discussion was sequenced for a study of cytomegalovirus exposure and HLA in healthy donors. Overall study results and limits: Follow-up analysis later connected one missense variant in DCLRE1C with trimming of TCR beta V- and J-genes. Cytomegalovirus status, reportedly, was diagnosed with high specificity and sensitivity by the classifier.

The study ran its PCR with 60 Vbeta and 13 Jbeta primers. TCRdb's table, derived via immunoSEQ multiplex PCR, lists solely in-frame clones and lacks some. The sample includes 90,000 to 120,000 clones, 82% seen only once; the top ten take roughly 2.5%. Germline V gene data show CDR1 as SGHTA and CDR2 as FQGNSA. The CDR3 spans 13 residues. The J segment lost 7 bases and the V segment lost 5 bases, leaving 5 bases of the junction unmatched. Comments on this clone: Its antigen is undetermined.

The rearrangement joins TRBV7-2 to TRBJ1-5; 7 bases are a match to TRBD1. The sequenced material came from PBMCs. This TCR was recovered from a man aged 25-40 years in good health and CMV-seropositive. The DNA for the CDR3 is TGTGCCAGCAGCCCTCAGGGGGTACAGCCCCAGCATTTT. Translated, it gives CASSPQGVQPQHF. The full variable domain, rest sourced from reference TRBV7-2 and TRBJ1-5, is GAGVSQSPSNKVTEKGKDVELRCDPISGHTALYWYRQSLGQGLEFLIYFQGNSAPDKSGLPSDRFSAERTGGSVSTLTIQRTQQEDSAVYLCASSPQGVQPQHFGDGTRLSIL.